This T cell receptor (beta chain) was sequenced during a study of identical twins. V trimming: 6 bases; J trimming: 2 bases; junction bases outside the gene matches: 1. CDR3 length: 13 residues. The germline gives CDR1 DFQATT, CDR2 SNEGSKA (reference sequence). This clonotype was recorded many times. Via MiXCR, TCRdb re-called the 5' RACE reads, giving one row per CDR3 protein. This sample has about 500,000 distinct CDR3 sequences, with 13% to 15% found just once. The same sample was also used in a study of yellow fever vaccine responses in identical twins. That paper adds: After vaccination, twins' T cell response reportedly seemed partly convergent, partly personalized.

This TCR was recovered from a woman between 18 and 29 years old in good health. This chain joins TRBV20-1 and TRBJ2-2, with TRBD1 matching 9 bases. Sequencing used CD4+ T cells sorted from blood. The CDR3 sequence: CSAGQGNTGELFF. In DNA form, the CDR3 reads TGCAGTGCGGGACAGGGAAACACCGGGGAGCTGTTTTTT.